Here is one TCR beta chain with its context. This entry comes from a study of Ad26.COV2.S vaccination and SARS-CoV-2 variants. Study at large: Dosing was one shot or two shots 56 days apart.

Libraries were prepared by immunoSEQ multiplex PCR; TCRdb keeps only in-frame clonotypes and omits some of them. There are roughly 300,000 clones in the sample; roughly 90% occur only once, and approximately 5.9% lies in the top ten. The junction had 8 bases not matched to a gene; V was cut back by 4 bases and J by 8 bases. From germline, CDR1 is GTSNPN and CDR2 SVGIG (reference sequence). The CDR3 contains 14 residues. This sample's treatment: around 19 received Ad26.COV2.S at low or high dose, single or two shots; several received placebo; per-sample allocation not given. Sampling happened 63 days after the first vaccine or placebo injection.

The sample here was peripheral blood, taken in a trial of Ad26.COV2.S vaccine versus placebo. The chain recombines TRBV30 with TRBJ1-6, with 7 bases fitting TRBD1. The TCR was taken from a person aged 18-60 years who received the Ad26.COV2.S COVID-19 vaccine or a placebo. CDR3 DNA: TGTGCCTGGATGGTGAGACAGGGAGATTCACCCCTCCACTTT. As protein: CAWMVRQGDSPLHF.